The T cell receptor (beta chain) under discussion was sequenced for a study of neurological immune-mediated disorders. Whole-study results and caveats: Patients with HTLV-1-associated myelopathy had the highest level of TCR clonal expansion, whereas patients with multiple sclerosis had the lowest level, falling beneath the level found in healthy controls.

Germline values: CDR1 MNHNS, CDR2 SASEGT. The CDR3 extends over 17 amino acids. Trimming removed 7 bases from V and 1 base from J, with 22 bases in between. The authors produced cDNA by 5'RACE using 10-nucleotide random UMIs. TCRdb re-called the 5' RACE reads through MiXCR, storing one row per CDR3 protein. Found here are 35,000 to 45,000 distinct CDR3 sequences, about 14% of them singletons; the top ten hold more than 20%. This clonotype was counted many times. Its target is unknown. The genes are TRBV6-1 and TRBJ1-1; D is unclear. Specimen: PBMCs. This receptor was obtained from a woman in her 50s with HTLV-1-associated myelopathy (HAM/TSP). This CDR3 reads CASTSGIRLGGNTEAFF. DNA for the CDR3: TGTGCCAGCACCTCTGGGATCCGACTTGGTGGGAACACTGAAGCTTTCTTT.